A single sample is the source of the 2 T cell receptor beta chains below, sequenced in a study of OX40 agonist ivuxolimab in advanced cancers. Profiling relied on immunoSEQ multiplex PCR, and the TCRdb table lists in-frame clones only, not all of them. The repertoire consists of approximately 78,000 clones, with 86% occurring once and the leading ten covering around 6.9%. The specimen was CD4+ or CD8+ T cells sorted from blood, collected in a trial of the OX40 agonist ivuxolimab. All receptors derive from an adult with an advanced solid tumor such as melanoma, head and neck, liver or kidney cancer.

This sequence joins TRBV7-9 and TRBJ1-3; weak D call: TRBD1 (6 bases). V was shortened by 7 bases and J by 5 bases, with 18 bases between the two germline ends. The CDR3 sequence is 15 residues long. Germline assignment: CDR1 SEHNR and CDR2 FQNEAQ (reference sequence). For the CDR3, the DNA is TGTGCCAGCACCCGCGGGGGGGCGCGGAGAAACACCATATATTTT. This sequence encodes CASTRGGARRNTIYF.

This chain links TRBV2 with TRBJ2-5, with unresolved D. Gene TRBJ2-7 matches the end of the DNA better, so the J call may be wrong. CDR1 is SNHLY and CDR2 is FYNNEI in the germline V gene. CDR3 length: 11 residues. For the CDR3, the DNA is TGTGCCAGCACCGATTACGGCGAGCAGTACTTC. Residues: CASTDYGEQYF.